This TCR beta chain stems from a study of cytomegalovirus exposure and HLA in healthy donors (dated by TCRdb to about 2017). As for the study more broadly: An earlier analysis of 550 to 700 of the donors reported 250 to 300 Gb of sequence data and some 120 million unique TCR beta sequences from roughly 200 million T cells. An early release covering 550 to 700 HLA-typed donors comprised about 290 gigabases of sequencing data and tens of millions of unique TCR sequences. Of the roughly 400 genotyped donors, over 70% fell in the genetic ancestry cluster associated with self-reported Caucasian donors. The study aimed to test whether signatures of past pathogen exposure could be identified by cataloging public T cell receptors. The T cell repertoires of several hundred subjects were profiled by immunosequencing and related to cytomegalovirus serostatus. Besides the first cohort of 666 subjects, a separate validation cohort made up of 120 different subjects was used. High-throughput TCR immunosequencing, statistical association of individual TCRs with disease status, and machine learning were combined to predict cytomegalovirus infection status. In a later analysis, previously published TCR beta repertoires from 670 or so donors were re-analyzed and high-resolution HLA genotyping was added so that TCR occurrence patterns could be studied. Rather than drawing on any new phenotypic data, the later analysis identified candidate immune exposures from TCR beta sequences and the way those sequences occurred across donors. An earlier analysis of roughly 580 of the donors used high-throughput TCR beta sequencing to judge whether each TCR beta V gene segment behaved as functional or pseudogenic. Donor age, sex, ethnicity and CMV serostatus were collected together with the repertoire data. A later genetic analysis used genome-wide SNP genotypes for about 65% of the roughly 700 donors, treating that subset as a discovery cohort. All discovery cohort repertoires had been generated on a single sequencing platform. Class I and class II HLA loci were covered by the typing at four-digit resolution. The number of typed donors differed by locus: about 620-640 for A, B, C, DRB1 and DQB1; some 540 for DQA1; approximately 600 for DPA1; and about 470 for DPB1. Because of strong linkage in the cohort, roughly five DR-DQ haplotypes were treated as single units for association and clustering. Across some 400 genotyped donors of the cohort, an average of about 240,000 unique TCR beta nucleotide sequences per donor were sequenced, and around 20% of those sequences were non-productive.

The cohort comprised some 730 healthy bone marrow donors. At the time of sampling, every cohort member was nominally healthy, though immune exposures that went unrecorded were likely present. The donor was CMV seronegative and was included in the group of 352 seronegative cohort members. Each donor provided a peripheral blood sample, and peripheral blood mononuclear cells were used for TCR beta sequencing. Genomic DNA was extracted from the blood cell samples with the Qiagen DNeasy Blood Extraction Kit. Results and caveats for the whole study, not just this receptor: The study gave a list of 150 to 200 TCR beta chains associated with cytomegalovirus. A later genetic analysis associated a missense DCLRE1C variant with V-gene and J-gene trimming of TCR beta chains, and an independent cohort replicated the association. Linkage disequilibrium might explain the correlated functional status among segregating V segments, but an unknown experimental factor could not be ruled out. CMV serostatus was the only immune exposure information available for the cohort. The 87-base-pair reads could not distinguish some IMGT-functional V segments, including TRBV6-2 and TRBV6-3, so those segments were excluded. The cohort was sequenced for TCR beta chains only, and without alpha or paired-chain data the features that could be detected were limited. A cluster of highly shared sequence variants was judged likely to be a technical artifact of the sequencing pipeline. In a later analysis, TCR association rates were found to vary across HLA loci, with the most associated TCRs seen for DRB1 alleles and the fewest for HLA-C alleles. Specific HLA alleles were associated with roughly 16,000 TCR beta sequences at a false discovery rate of 0.05 in a later analysis. A further reported finding was that TCR beta sequences accurately predicted the HLA-A and HLA-B alleles for most subjects in the first cohort. A later analysis found that most CMV-associated TCR beta chains appeared HLA-restricted, with HLA associations seemingly driven largely by CMV exposure. Across donors, most TCR sequences were observed very rarely, whereas some public TCRs were present in many individuals. The classifier was reported to diagnose cytomegalovirus status with high specificity and sensitivity in both the original and validation cohorts. In vitro tests confirmed that a few of the cytomegalovirus-associated TCR beta chains recognize cytomegalovirus antigens. Because some donors lacked HLA typing at each locus, the association tests relied only on the typed subset. Compared with the roughly 600-donor mean, donors in an Asian-associated ancestry cluster had fewer N-insertions in productive TCRs, according to a later genetic analysis. The authors suggested that the approach could potentially be extended to other disease states and immunological phenotypes. The presence/absence analyses assumed that sequencing depth was roughly uniform across donors, and that assumption may not be true. Because counts were too low, 15 to 20 rarely observed V segments, including chromosome 9 orphons, were excluded from the earlier analysis of roughly 580 of the donors. In a later analysis, HLA-associated TCR beta chains were found to be more clonally expanded and to have lower generation probabilities than equally common non-associated chains. According to a later analysis, parvovirus B19, influenza, CMV and Epstein-Barr virus appeared linked to several top co-occurrence clusters. When HLA alleles, especially DR and DQ, strongly co-occurred, attributing TCR associations to individual alleles was difficult. Broadly in line with IMGT annotations, most TCR beta V segments showed up in productive rearrangements about 90% or about 30% of the time in an earlier analysis of 587 of the donors.

Receptors were amplified or captured by the immunoSEQ multiplex PCR assay. A mixture of 60 forward primers for TCR Vbeta segments and 13 reverse primers for TCR Jbeta segments was used in the multiplex PCR. The CDR3 region of rearranged TCR beta genes was amplified from genomic DNA by a multiplex PCR assay. The Illumina HiSeq System was used to sequence the amplified TCR beta libraries as 87-base-pair reads. In the original analysis: In a later analysis, some 80 million unique TCR beta chains were counted across the 500 to 700 repertoires, and roughly 10 million of these chains were shared by at least two donors. To remove PCR and sequencing errors, raw reads were error-corrected and collapsed into unique sequences using a nearest-neighbor algorithm that merged closely related sequences. To assign V, D and J gene segments, CDR3 sequences were aligned to IMGT reference sequences. For a sequence to be retained, a match of at least six nucleotides was required to both a V gene segment and a J gene segment. A rearrangement counted as productive if the CDR3 had no stop codons and remained in frame with V and J, and every other rearrangement counted as non-productive. Following IMGT convention, CDR3 was defined as the stretch from the second conserved V-encoded cysteine up to the conserved J-encoded phenylalanine. Sequences without an unambiguous match to a single V gene segment were excluded from the earlier analysis of 500 to 700 of the donors. In an earlier analysis of approximately 610 of the donors, V segments were called functional above 56.7% productive rearrangements and were called segregating when the between-donor standard deviation exceeded 5%. A statistical classification framework was built to diagnose cytomegalovirus status from the catalog of TCR beta chain sequences. In a later analysis, TCR nucleotide sequences were compared against IMGT/GENE-DB human TR gene sequences so that V and J genes could be assigned. A later analysis assigned CDR3 sequences and most-parsimonious VDJ recombination scenarios with the TCRdist pipeline. A later analysis defined each TCR beta chain by its CDR3 amino acid sequence plus V-gene family, and excluded reads lacking a unique V-gene family. To address suspected cross-contamination and a sequencing artifact, a later analysis removed roughly 580 highly shared, low-generation-probability nucleotide sequences. In a later analysis, a clonal expansion index was calculated for each public chain from normalized within-repertoire ranks of inferred template counts. A later analysis computed generation probabilities with a VDJ recombination model fitted to out-of-frame rearrangements, and checked the results against IGoR. In a later analysis, hypergeometric tests were used to score TCR-TCR, TCR-HLA and TCR-CMV co-occurrence, with a repertoire-size bias correction applied to TCR pairs. False discovery rates were estimated in a later analysis by permuting HLA or CMV assignments 20 times. In a later analysis, co-occurring TCRs were grouped using DBSCAN, and TCRdist sequence similarity was added for clustering within HLA-allele-positive subsets. Repertoires with fewer than 30,000 or more than 120,000 public chains were left out of co-occurrence clustering, as were about five repertoires with anomalous nucleotide sharing. Sourced from immuneACCESS, this table was stored by TCRdb with only in-frame sequences that have V and J called. A share of the clones is absent; for the studies checked, an unresolved V gene accounts for under half, and the remainder has no known explanation. V and J calls and clone size come straight from that table; D and trimming were deduced from the DNA. For this sample the table gives around 130,000 clones, of which 60% to 85% were detected only once. The ten biggest clones cover around 1.5% of the sample.

Comment on this clone: The target of this receptor is not known. Base qualities are not recorded, but no much larger clone differs from it by a single base.

The trim is 3 bases for V and 2 bases for J, with a gap of 15 bases between the germline ends. The germline V gene specifies SGHRS as CDR1 and YFSETQ as CDR2. Counted from cysteine to phenylalanine, this CDR3 has 15 amino acids. CDR3 DNA is the only sequence kept; it has 45 bases, read in frame from the first base. In this chain, TRBV5-1 is recombined with TRBJ2-7, and the D gene may be TRBD1, 6 bases matching. The TCR originated in a woman aged 18-35 years in good health and CMV-seronegative. The specimen was PBMCs. The nucleotide sequence is given as TGCGCCAGCAGCTCGGCGACAGGAGCAACCTACGAGCAGTACTTC. This is translated as CASSSATGATYEQYF.